These T cell receptor beta chains were read from a single sample in a study of T cells after yellow fever vaccination. From the 5' RACE reads, TCRdb called clonotypes with MiXCR, one entry per CDR3 protein. The data show 450,000 to 550,000 distinct CDR3 sequences, 15% to 20% seen once. This material consisted of PBMCs, taken 15 days after the yellow fever booster vaccination. These receptors were taken from a man aged 30 to 45 who received the YFV17D yellow fever vaccine. The CDR3 runs from the conserved cysteine through the conserved F or W. The size of a clone is reported for some rows only, either as once, few or many, or as a class for expanded clones.

clone size | V gene | CDR3 protein
NA | TRBV19 | CASSIEETSLRNF
few | TRBV6-2/TRBV6-3 | CASSYPLRGETQYF
few | TRBV20-1 | CSARVTSGALNEQFF
NA | TRBV20-1 | CCATGSLARADTQYF
NA | TRBV7-2 | CASSLGPLSGNTIYF
few | TRBV6-2/TRBV6-3 | CASSHGNYYEQYF
NA | TRBV20-1 | CSASRVAVDLTDTQYF
NA | TRBV18 | CASSPDRMAGELFF
few | TRBV24-1 | CATSDSTDTQYF
NA | TRBV20-1 | CSARGWSGSRSNEQYF